This TCR beta chain derives from a study of tumor-infiltrating lymphocytes in localized non-small cell lung cancer (dated by TCRdb to 2020 to 2023). A note on the overall study: Patients whose samples were collected after neoadjuvant chemotherapy, as well as both smokers and never-smokers and several histologies, were included in the cohort. A total of 45 to 60 patients were part of the paired comparison of immunoSEQ T-cell fraction between tumor and uninvolved lung. Alongside flow cytometry, multiplex immunofluorescence, RNA-seq, exome sequencing and proteomics, TCR sequencing was applied to the same patients as one of several integrated assays. Each patient contributed resected tumor tissue and uninvolved lung tissue from the same patient, described as non-adjacent to the tumor. The overall ICON cohort comprised 150 or so surgical patients with localized non-small cell lung cancer whose tumors were resected. What the work shows at the level of the full study, not this receptor alone: Because different assays used different pieces of the same tissue, technical variation could not be distinguished from intratumor heterogeneity. No association of tumor T-cell fraction from TCR sequencing with recurrence-free survival was found (p = 0.61). Because assay coverage varied across patients depending on available tissue quantity, TCR sequencing was performed for only a subset of the cohort. TCR-derived T-cell fraction did not differ between the flow cytometry-defined immunotypes IM1 (good prognosis) and IM2 (poor prognosis). In line with immunofluorescence CD3 counts, TCRbeta sequencing supported higher T cell infiltration in tumors compared with uninvolved lung tissue.

Enrollment in ICON was initiated in early 2016, and the last patient was enrolled in 2018. In a subcohort of 70 to 95 patients, fresh tumor and matched uninvolved tissue were collected for in-depth immune analyses, with TCR sequencing among those analyses. No cell sorting was done, and TCR sequencing was instead run on DNA isolated from bulk tissue. This clone has only one observation. No cognate antigen has been identified for it. No qualities accompany the bases; no much larger clone lies one base away. The T-cell fraction in tumor and uninvolved lung tissue was obtained from TCR sequencing using the immunoSEQ assay. Regarding the original processing steps: In the survival analysis, patients were divided into a high T-cell fraction group (upper tertile) and a low T-cell fraction group (lower two tertiles), and the two groups were compared using a log-rank test. A signed-rank test was used to check for differences in T-cell fraction between paired tumor and uninvolved lung. Not all clones reach the TCRdb copy of this immuneACCESS table, which keeps in-frame sequences only. Checked studies attribute under half of the gap to unresolved V genes and leave the rest unexplained. The V and J calls and clone size were taken over from that table, and D and trimming were inferred from the DNA. The sample table holds 25,000 or so clones, of which about two thirds were seen once. The biggest ten clones account for over 6% of the sample.

From its cysteine to its phenylalanine, the CDR3 spans 18 amino acids. The read is trimmed to its CDR3 DNA, 54 bases read in frame from base 1. As encoded in the germline V gene, CDR1 is MRHNA while CDR2 is SNTAGT. Ends trimmed: V by 6 bases, J by 2 bases; bases unmatched to a gene: 11. Sequencing used lung tumor tissue. The chain uses TRBV6-4 and TRBJ2-3; TRBD2 matches 13 bases in the middle. The TCR originated in a human donor with non-small cell lung cancer. Here the CDR3 is given as CASSRGSTSGGTTDTQYF. The DNA sequence reads TGTGCCAGCAGCCGGGGGTCGACTAGCGGGGGGACCACAGATACGCAGTATTTT.